The 23 T cell receptor beta chains given below trace back to one sample, sequenced in a study of blood T cells in healthy people across ages. Primers used in a second PCR of roughly 6 to 11 cycles were a sample-barcoded 5' primer and a J-beta primer mix. TCRdb analysed the 5' RACE reads with MiXCR anew, one entry per CDR3 protein. Counted here are around 990,000 distinct CDR3 sequences, around two fifths occurring once; the ten biggest clones make up under 15%. The specimen sequenced was blood. The receptors shown here come from a man aged 18-30 years in good health.

This clonotype was observed a handful of times. The genes are TRBV21-1 and TRBJ1-2; the DNA was not compared with TRBD1, the D call given in the table. TRBV21-1 is shown as a pseudogene. This CDR3 is 15 amino acids long. The CDR3, as DNA: TGTGCCAGCAGCAACAATCCGGGACACAACTATGGCTACACCTTC. Protein: CASSNNPGHNYGYTF.

This chain uses TRBV12-3 or TRBV12-4 with TRBJ2-2, with 7 bases matching TRBD1. J lost 3 bases, V lost 7 bases, and 8 bases had no gene match. CDR3 length equals 15 residues. The CDR3 nucleotides are TGTGCCAGCAACCAAAGGGGGCCGTACACCGGGGAGCTGTTTTTT. Amino acid sequence: CASNQRGPYTGELFF.

This chain joins TRBV20-1 and TRBJ2-3; 10 nucleotides match TRBD1. Germline V gene lookup returns CDR1 DFQATT and CDR2 SNEGSKA (reference sequence). The CDR3 has 15 residues. V shed 6 bases, J shed 6 bases, and the junction held 12 bases outside the gene matches. The CDR3 is CSAPLGQGIFDTQYF. The CDR3 coding sequence is TGCAGTGCCCCCCTGGGACAGGGGATTTTCGATACGCAGTATTTT.

The V and J genes are TRBV29-1 and TRBJ2-1, with a weak D call TRBD2 (5 bases). This CDR3 has 16 residues. The V end lost 8 bases, the J end lost 13 bases, and 33 bases lay between the germline ends. Per germline, CDR1 SQVTM and CDR2 ANQGSEA. CDR3 coding DNA: TGCAGCCCAAGTTTTACCTTTTTTCGGCTTGGGGAGACCCAGTTCTTC. Amino acids: CSPSFTFFRLGETQFF.

The chain employs TRBV12-5 and TRBJ1-1; D not resolved. CDR1 and CDR2 (germline): LGHNT, FRNRAP. V was shortened by 3 bases and J by 8 bases, with 7 bases between the two germline ends. CDR3 size: 11 residues. CDR3 nucleotides: TGTGCTAGTGGTTTCGTAGGAGAAGCTTTCTTT. Its protein product is CASGFVGEAFF. The variable domain in full, with the rest retrieved from reference TRBV12-5 and TRBJ1-1, is DARVTQTPRHKVTEMGQEVTMRCQPILGHNTVFWYRQTMMQGLELLAYFRNRAPLDDSGMPKDRFSAEMPDATLATLKIQPSEPRDSAVYFCASGFVGEAFFGQGTRLTVV.

The chain has TRBV13 and TRBJ2-7; D gene ambiguous. With the DNA end fitting TRBJ2-5 better, the J assignment may be wrong. CDR1 and CDR2 (germline): PRHDT, FYEKMQ (reference sequence). The CDR3 spans 17 residues. Here the CDR3 DNA reads TGTGCCAGCAGCTTAGGCCCCGGTCCCCTGGGTTCGGAGACCCAGTACTTC. Its protein product is CASSLGPGPLGSETQYF.

The V gene is TRBV4-2, the J gene TRBJ2-7; TRBD2 agrees at 12 bases. V trimming: 4 bases; J trimming: 7 bases; junction bases outside the gene matches: 11. The CDR3 consists of 16 residues. Germline V CDR1 and CDR2: LGHNA, YNFKEQ. CDR3 sequence reads: CASSRASGGEENEQYF. In DNA, the CDR3 is TGTGCCAGCAGCCGAGCTAGCGGGGGGGAAGAGAATGAGCAGTACTTC.

In its sample, this clonotype was seen a few times. The chain links TRBV7-2 to TRBJ2-1, with 9 bases that match TRBD2. From germline, CDR1 is SGHTA and CDR2 FQGNSA. V shed 5 bases, J shed 4 bases, and the junction held 6 bases outside the gene matches. The CDR3 sequence is 15 residues long. The CDR3 DNA is TGTGCCAGCAGCCCTAGCGGGGAAGTTTACAATGAGCAGTTCTTC. Translation: CASSPSGEVYNEQFF.

This clonotype was seen at least ten times. The chain has TRBV29-1 and TRBJ2-5; TRBD2 aligns across 11 bases. V gave up 4 bases and J gave up 2 bases; unmatched junction bases: 6. The CDR3 length is 15 residues. Germline V lookup: CDR1 SQVTM, CDR2 ANQGSEA. CDR3: CSVAAGLAVQETQYF. The CDR3, as DNA: TGCAGCGTTGCGGCGGGACTAGCGGTACAAGAGACCCAGTACTTC.

This chain links TRBV6-2 or TRBV6-3 with TRBJ2-3; 9 nucleotides match TRBD1. CDR1 MNHEY and CDR2 SVGEGT come from the germline V gene. This CDR3 contains 15 residues. Trimming removed 6 bases from V and 5 bases from J; junction bases left unmatched: 9. CDR3 DNA sequence: TGTGCCAGCAGAAGACTCGGGACAGGGAGAGATACGCAGTATTTT. Translation: CASRRLGTGRDTQYF.

This clonotype was detected only a few times. The V gene is TRBV10-3, the J gene TRBJ1-2, with a possible D match to TRBD1 (5 bases). Germline lookup yields CDR1 ENHRY and CDR2 SYGVKD. This CDR3 comprises 15 residues. V lost 0 bases to trimming and J lost 6 bases, with 14 bases between them. The CDR3 region is CAISESGRVSDGYTF. CDR3 DNA: TGTGCCATCAGTGAGTCGGGCAGGGTATCGGATGGCTACACCTTC.

J is TRBJ1-3 and V is TRBV4-2, with D unclear. Deletions cut 4 bases from V and 3 bases from J, with 13 bases between. There are 15 residues in the CDR3. The germline CDR1 and CDR2 sequences are LGHNA and YNFKEQ. The CDR3, as DNA: TGTGCCAGCAGCCGGGCGGGGATGGATGGAAACACCATATATTTT. Translating it yields CASSRAGMDGNTIYF.

Turning to this clonotype: The junction does not match germline at one end; this may be a read error. This rearrangement joins TRBV4-2 to TRBJ2-1; perhaps TRBD2 as D (6 bases). The CDR3 sequence is 15 residues long. Per germline, CDR1 LGHNA and CDR2 YNFKEQ. CDR3 bases: TGTGCCAGCAGCCAATTAACAGGTGGGGGGAATGGGCAGTTCTTC. It codes for CASSQLTGGGNGQFF.

The V call is TRBV7-2, the J call TRBJ2-5; D may be TRBD1 (5 bases). Germline CDR1 and CDR2: SGHTA and FQGNSA. With 4 bases removed from V and 4 bases from J, the gap between germline ends came to 22 bases. This CDR3 comprises 17 residues. This chain's CDR3 is CASSSPTDRLNLETQYF. The CDR3 region has the DNA TGTGCCAGCAGCTCACCAACTGACAGACTCAACTTAGAGACCCAGTACTTC.

The V and J genes are TRBV6-2 or TRBV6-3 and TRBJ1-1; the D is unclear. CDR1 MNHEY and CDR2 SVGEGT come from the germline V gene. The CDR3 loop spans 13 amino acids. V dropped 7 bases and J dropped 7 bases, with 16 bases sitting between them. The CDR3 protein is CASTNASADEAFF. CDR3 DNA: TGTGCCAGCACCAACGCTTCGGCGGATGAAGCTTTCTTT.

This clonotype was found a few times. In DNA, the CDR3 is TGCAGCGTTGAAGTGGGCAGCTCCTCAAACTACGAGCAGTACTTC. It translates to CSVEVGSSSNYEQYF. The genes are TRBV29-1 and TRBJ2-7; D is unresolved. The germline V gene encodes CDR1 SQVTM and CDR2 ANQGSEA. Trimming shortened V by 1 base and J by 3 bases, and 16 bases separated the two germline ends. The CDR3 covers 15 residues.

CDR3 coding DNA: TGTGCCAGCAGCGGCTCCGGGACAGGGAAATTGCTTGGGTCCAACTATGGCTACACCTTC. Protein: CASSGSGTGKLLGSNYGYTF. The chain is built from TRBV9 and TRBJ1-2; 9 bases are a match to TRBD1. Germline CDR1 SGDLS, CDR2 YYNGEE. There are 20 residues in the CDR3. J lost 2 bases, V lost 3 bases, and 20 bases had no gene match.

In its sample, this clonotype was seen a few times. This sequence joins TRBV5-1 and TRBJ1-6; 8 bases are a match to TRBD1. Trimming took 5 bases from V and 10 from J; bases not matched to a gene: 14. This CDR3 has 16 amino acids. CDR1 and CDR2 (germline): SGHRS, YFSETQ. In DNA, the CDR3 is TGCGCCAGCAGTAACAACCCAGGGGGCTCCGGATCACCCCTCCACTTT. Encoded protein: CASSNNPGGSGSPLHF.

V usage is TRBV6-6 and J usage is TRBJ1-1; TRBD1 might be the D (6 bases). From germline, CDR1 is MNHNY and CDR2 SVGAGI (reference sequence). CDR3 length: 15 residues. V was clipped by 6 bases and J by 1 base, with 15 bases between them. CDR3 protein: CASSYTGRANTEAFF. As DNA, the CDR3 is TGTGCCAGCAGCTATACAGGGAGGGCGAACACTGAAGCTTTCTTT.

V usage is TRBV5-1 and J usage is TRBJ1-2; 7 nucleotides agree with TRBD1. The CDR3 spans 16 residues. J was trimmed by 6 bases and V by 0 bases; bases with no gene match: 11. CDR1 SGHRS and CDR2 YFSETQ come from the germline V gene. CDR3 coding DNA: TGCGCCAGCAGCTTGGCCGTGGCAGGGGGAAACGATGGCTACACCTTC. Its translation: CASSLAVAGGNDGYTF.

This clonotype has only a few counts. This chain connects TRBV20-1 to TRBJ2-1, with 8 positions matching TRBD2. V shed 6 bases and J 4 bases; nucleotides not matched to a gene: 8. CDR1 is DFQATT, CDR2 SNEGSKA, per germline (reference sequence). The CDR3 runs to 14 residues. The CDR3 nucleotides are TGCAGTGCCAAAAGCGGGGGCGAATACAATGAGCAGTTCTTC. Translating it yields CSAKSGGEYNEQFF.

The chain links TRBV9 to TRBJ2-5; D remains ambiguous. Germline values: CDR1 SGDLS, CDR2 YYNGEE. The CDR3 length is 14 residues. Trimming removed 0 bases at V and 5 bases at J, with 11 bases between. This chain's CDR3 is CASSVGHVGETQYF. The CDR3 DNA is TGTGCCAGCAGCGTAGGCCATGTCGGCGAGACCCAGTACTTC.

This clonotype showed up just a few times. This chain connects TRBV29-1 to TRBJ1-5; weak D call: TRBD1 (5 bases). Germline CDR1 is SQVTM and CDR2 is ANQGSEA. CDR3 length equals 14 residues. The V and J ends lost 4 bases and 0 bases respectively, with 10 bases between them. The CDR3 DNA is TGCAGCGTTGGAACAGGCAATAGCAATCAGCCCCAGCATTTT. The encoded protein is CSVGTGNSNQPQHF. The full variable domain, in which reference TRBV29-1 and TRBJ1-5 provide the parts outside the CDR3, is SAVISQKPSRDICQRGTSLTIQCQVDSQVTMMFWYRQQPGQSLTLIATANQGSEATYESGFVIDKFPISRPNLTFSTLTVSNMSPEDSSIYLCSVGTGNSNQPQHFGDGTRLSIL.